These 20 T cell receptor beta chains came from one sample sequenced in a study of brain metastases from non-small cell lung cancer. Method: immunoSEQ multiplex PCR; TCRdb's copy keeps in-frame clones and lacks some. The table lists roughly 720 clones, about 90% of them singletons. Specimen: primary lung tumor tissue. These receptors were taken from a donor at least 40 years old with non-small cell lung cancer.

V is TRBV15 and J is TRBJ1-2; D gene ambiguous. The germline gives CDR1 LNHNV, CDR2 YYDKDF (reference sequence). Trimming left V 5 bases short and J 4 bases short, with 17 bases between. The CDR3 has 15 residues. The chain's CDR3 is CATSLTTGRTYGYTF. Here the CDR3 DNA reads TGTGCCACCAGCCTAACCACCGGACGGACCTATGGCTACACCTTC.

The chain combines TRBV2 with TRBJ2-3; TRBD2 matches at 8 bases. The CDR3 contains 14 residues. J was trimmed by 2 bases and V by 7 bases; bases with no gene match: 5. Germline V gene lookup returns CDR1 SNHLY and CDR2 FYNNEI. The CDR3 nucleotides are TGTGCCAGCAAGCGGGGGTTTACCACAGATACGCAGTATTTT. Residues: CASKRGFTTDTQYF.

The chain carries TRBV6-6 and TRBJ1-4; the D gene is possibly TRBD1 (6 bases). The V and J ends lost 6 bases and 3 bases respectively, with 14 bases between them. Germline assignment: CDR1 MNHNY and CDR2 SVGAGI (reference sequence). The CDR3 contains 15 residues. CDR3 loop: CASRAAGAPNEKLFF. The CDR3 coding sequence is TGTGCCAGCAGAGCCGCGGGGGCCCCTAATGAAAAACTGTTTTTT.

This chain joins TRBV9 and TRBJ2-2, with a tentative D call TRBD2 (5 bases). The CDR3 contains 15 residues. Trimming took off 4 bases at V and 4 bases at J, with 14 bases between the two ends. Germline loops: CDR1 SGDLS, CDR2 YYNGEE. The CDR3 DNA sequence: TGTGCCAGCAGCAGTCGGGGTTTGTCCACCGGGGAGCTGTTTTTT. Encoded protein: CASSSRGLSTGELFF.

This sequence joins TRBV2 and TRBJ1-1; D might be TRBD1 (5 bases). The CDR3 totals 16 residues. Trimming took off 0 bases at V and 1 base at J, with 12 bases between the two ends. Germline V gives CDR1 SNHLY, CDR2 FYNNEI. CDR3 DNA sequence: TGTGCCAGCAGTGAAGCGGGGGGACTACAGAACACTGAAGCTTTCTTT. Amino acid sequence: CASSEAGGLQNTEAFF. The full variable domain, with the rest looked up from reference TRBV2 and TRBJ1-1, is EPEVTQTPSHQVTQMGQEVILRCVPISNHLYFYWYRQILGQKVEFLVSFYNNEISEKSEIFDDQFSVERPDGSNFTLKIRSTKLEDSAMYFCASSEAGGLQNTEAFFGQGTRLTVV.

This chain joins TRBV7-2 and TRBJ1-5, with unresolved D. V was clipped by 6 bases and J by 8 bases, with 17 bases between them. CDR3 length: 14 amino acids. Germline values: CDR1 SGHTA, CDR2 FQGNSA. The CDR3 DNA is TGTGCCAGCAGTGTGACGGCCTTAGGAGAGCCCCAGCATTTT. It translates to CASSVTALGEPQHF.

The sample holds one count of this clone. The J gene is TRBJ1-2, the V gene TRBV5-1, with D possibly being TRBD1 (6 bases). CDR1 is SGHRS, CDR2 YFSETQ, per germline. The CDR3 consists of 13 residues. The V end was cut by 2 bases, the J end by 4 bases, with 9 bases between. The CDR3 bases are TGCGCCAGCAGCTTAGGAGGGGGCTATGGCTACACCTTC. It encodes CASSLGGGYGYTF.

V gene TRBV19 combines with J gene TRBJ1-4; 8 nucleotides line up with TRBD1. Germline CDR1 is LNHDA and CDR2 is SQIVND (reference sequence). The V segment lost 8 bases and the J segment 2 bases; nucleotides outside the gene matches: 1. The length of the CDR3 is 13 residues. CDR3 bases: TGTGCCAGTGGGGACAGGACTAATGAAAAACTGTTTTTT. Translation gives CASGDRTNEKLFF. The full variable domain, with the rest looked up from reference TRBV19 and TRBJ1-4, is DGGITQSPKYLFRKEGQNVTLSCEQNLNHDAMYWYRQDPGQGLRLIYYSQIVNDFQKGDIAEGYSVSREKKESFPLTVTSAQKNPTAFYLCASGDRTNEKLFFGSGTQLSVL.

The J gene is TRBJ2-3, the V gene TRBV24-1; TRBD2 matches 7 bases. Germline-derived CDR1 and CDR2 are KGHDR and SFDVKD. Trimming removed 0 bases from V and 1 base from J; junction bases left unmatched: 0. The CDR3 consists of 15 residues. This chain's CDR3 is CATSDLLAGTDTQYF. DNA of the CDR3: TGTGCCACCAGTGATTTGCTAGCGGGCACAGATACGCAGTATTTT.

This sequence joins TRBV29-1 and TRBJ1-2; D is undetermined. This CDR3 is built from 11 residues. Germline-derived CDR1 and CDR2 are SQVTM and ANQGSEA. V was clipped by 0 bases and J by 5 bases, with 4 bases between them. CDR3 region: CSVEEQYGYTF. DNA of the CDR3: TGCAGCGTTGAAGAACAGTATGGCTACACCTTC.

Turning to this clone: An end of the junction differs from the germline gene, which may be a read error. In the same sample, other DNA sequences code for this CDR3. The chain recombines TRBV27 with TRBJ2-7; TRBD1 aligns across 8 bases. The CDR3 is 14 residues long. CDR1 and CDR2 (germline): MNHEY, SMNVEV (reference sequence). CDR3 residues: CASSLQGGNYEQYF. CDR3 bases: TGTGCCAGTAGTTTACAGGGGGGCAACTACGAGCAGTACTTC.

V is TRBV25-1 and J is TRBJ1-3; no definite D call. The germline V and J ends were trimmed by 1 base and 0 bases, with 10 bases remaining between them. The CDR3 has 16 residues. In germline, CDR1 is MGHDK, CDR2 SYGVNS. CDR3: CASSESLGTSGNTIYF. CDR3 nucleotide sequence: TGTGCCAGCAGTGAATCATTGGGCACCTCTGGAAACACCATATATTTT.

This chain uses TRBV10-3 with TRBJ1-3; possibly TRBD1 for D (5 bases). The germline V and J ends were trimmed by 2 bases and 2 bases, with 13 bases remaining between them. Germline lookup yields CDR1 ENHRY and CDR2 SYGVKD. The CDR3 has 16 amino acids. CDR3 sequence reads: CAISEPLAGPGNTIYF. CDR3 DNA sequence: TGTGCCATCAGTGAGCCACTTGCAGGGCCTGGAAACACCATATATTTT.

In regard to this clone: Germline and junction disagree at one end, which may indicate a read error. The chain employs TRBV9 and TRBJ1-3; D is uncertain. The CDR3 is 15 residues long. Germline CDR1 and CDR2: SGDLS and YYNGEE. Written as DNA, the CDR3 is TGTGCCAGCAGTGTAGCCGGAACCACGGGAAACACCATATATTTT. It translates to CASSVAGTTGNTIYF. Complete variable domain (other parts from reference TRBV9 and TRBJ1-3): DSGVTQTPKHLITATGQRVTLRCSPRSGDLSVYWYQQSLDQGLQFLIQYYNGEERAKGNILERFSAQQFPDLHSELNLSSLELGDSALYFCASSVAGTTGNTIYFGEGSWLTVV.

This chain connects TRBV19 to TRBJ1-5, with TRBD1 matching over 7 bases. The CDR3 runs 15 residues. With V trimmed by 5 bases and J by 5 bases, 9 bases remained unmatched. CDR1 is LNHDA, CDR2 SQIVND, per germline (reference sequence). The CDR3 reads CASSESGGKDQPQHF. CDR3 bases: TGTGCCAGTAGTGAATCAGGGGGAAAAGATCAGCCCCAGCATTTT.

The chain joins TRBV5-5 to TRBJ2-2; 7 nucleotides agree with TRBD1. There are 15 residues in the CDR3. The V segment lost 1 base and the J segment 5 bases; nucleotides outside the gene matches: 5. Germline-derived CDR1 and CDR2 are SGHKS and YYEKEE (reference sequence). The CDR3 region has the DNA TGTGCCAGCAGCTTGTCACAGGGGTGGACCGGGGAGCTGTTTTTT. Its protein is CASSLSQGWTGELFF.

The chain carries TRBV7-6 and TRBJ2-7, with a possible D match to TRBD1 (6 bases). The V and J ends lost 1 base and 5 bases respectively, with 18 bases between them. The CDR3 is made up of 16 amino acids. CDR1 and CDR2 from the germline V gene are SGHVS and FNYEAQ. CDR3 sequence: CASSLEVRQGLNEQYF. DNA of the CDR3: TGTGCCAGCAGCTTAGAGGTGCGGCAGGGGTTGAACGAGCAGTACTTC.

The rearrangement links TRBV11-3 to TRBJ2-1; D uncertain. V was clipped by 3 bases and J by 2 bases, with 11 bases between them. The CDR3 covers 15 residues. From germline, CDR1 is SGHNT and CDR2 YENEEA. The CDR3 DNA reads as TGTGCCAGCAGCTTTGGGTGGGATGCCTACAATGAGCAGTTCTTC. Protein: CASSFGWDAYNEQFF.

This chain joins TRBV7-9 and TRBJ1-1; D is possibly TRBD1 (6 bases). V shed 5 bases and J shed 1 base, with 20 bases lying between them. The length of the CDR3 is 17 residues. Per germline, CDR1 SEHNR and CDR2 FQNEAQ (reference sequence). The CDR3 spells CASSPWGARAKNTEAFF. The CDR3 DNA reads TGTGCCAGCAGCCCGTGGGGGGCTCGGGCGAAGAACACTGAAGCTTTCTTT. Combining the CDR3 with reference TRBV7-9 and TRBJ1-1 gives the whole variable domain DTGVSQNPRHKITKRGQNVTFRCDPISEHNRLYWYRQTLGQGPEFLTYFQNEAQLEKSRLLSDRFSAERPKGSFSTLEIQRTEQGDSAMYLCASSPWGARAKNTEAFFGQGTRLTVV.

In regard to this clone: The junction and the germline gene differ at one end; a read error may be behind it. The rearrangement joins TRBV18 to TRBJ2-4; 11 bases align to TRBD1. The V gene's germline CDR1 is KGHSH and CDR2 LQKENI. The CDR3 covers 18 residues. The CDR3, as DNA: TGTGCCAACTCACACGGGACAGGGGGAACCCTAGCCAAAAACATTCAGTACTTC. Its protein is CANSHGTGGTLAKNIQYF.